This T cell receptor (beta chain) was captured by sequencing in a study of control samples from healthy donors and cancer patients. From germline, CDR1 is LGHDT and CDR2 YNNKEL (reference sequence). Deletions cut 1 base from V and 2 bases from J, with 0 bases between. There are 11 residues in the CDR3. Only in-frame clones appear in the TCRdb table, and some are missing; sequencing was by immunoSEQ multiplex PCR. The sample shows 100,000 or so clones, approximately 80% of them seen only once. This clonotype originated in a woman aged 25 to 45 in good health. This rearrangement joins TRBV3-1 (or the pseudogene TRBV3-2) to TRBJ2-7, with D unclear. The sample was blood. CDR3 sequence (DNA): TGTGCCAGCAGCCAAGCCTACGAGCAGTACTTC. This encodes CASSQAYEQYF.